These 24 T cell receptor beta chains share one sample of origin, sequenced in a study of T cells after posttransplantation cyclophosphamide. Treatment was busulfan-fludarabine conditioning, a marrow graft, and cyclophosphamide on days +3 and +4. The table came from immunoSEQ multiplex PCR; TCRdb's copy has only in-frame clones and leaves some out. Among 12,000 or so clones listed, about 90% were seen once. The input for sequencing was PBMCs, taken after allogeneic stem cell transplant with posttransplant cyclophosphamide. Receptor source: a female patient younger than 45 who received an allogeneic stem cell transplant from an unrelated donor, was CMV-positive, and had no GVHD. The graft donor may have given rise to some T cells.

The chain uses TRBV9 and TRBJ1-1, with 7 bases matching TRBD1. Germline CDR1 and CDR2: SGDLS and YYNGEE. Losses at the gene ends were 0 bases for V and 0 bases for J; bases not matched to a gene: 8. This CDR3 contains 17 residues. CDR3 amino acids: CASSVDPPQGMNTEAFF. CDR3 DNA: TGTGCCAGCAGCGTAGACCCCCCACAGGGGATGAACACTGAAGCTTTCTTT.

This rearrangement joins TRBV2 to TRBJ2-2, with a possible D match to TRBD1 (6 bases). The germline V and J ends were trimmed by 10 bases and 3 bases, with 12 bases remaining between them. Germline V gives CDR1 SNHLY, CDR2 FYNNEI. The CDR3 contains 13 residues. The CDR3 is CATGQTDTGELFF. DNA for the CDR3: TGTGCCACCGGACAGACTGACACCGGGGAGCTGTTTTTT. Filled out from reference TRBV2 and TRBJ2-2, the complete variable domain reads EPEVTQTPSHQVTQMGQEVILRCVPISNHLYFYWYRQILGQKVEFLVSFYNNEISEKSEIFDDQFSVERPDGSNFTLKIRSTKLEDSAMYFCATGQTDTGELFFGEGSRLTVL.

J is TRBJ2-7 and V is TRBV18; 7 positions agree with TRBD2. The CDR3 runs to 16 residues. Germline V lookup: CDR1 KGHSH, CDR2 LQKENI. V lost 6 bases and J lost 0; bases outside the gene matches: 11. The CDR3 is CASSRTGAGSSYEQYF. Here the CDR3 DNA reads TGTGCCAGCTCTCGCACGGGAGCGGGATCCTCCTACGAGCAGTACTTC.

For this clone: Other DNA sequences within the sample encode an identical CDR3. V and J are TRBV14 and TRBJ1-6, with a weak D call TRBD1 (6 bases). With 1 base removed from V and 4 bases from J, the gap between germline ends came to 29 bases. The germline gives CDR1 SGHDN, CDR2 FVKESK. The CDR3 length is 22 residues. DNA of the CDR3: TGTGCCAGCAGCCAAGGGTACAGGGCAGGGCCTGGATCCCGTCGATATAATTCACCCCTCCACTTT. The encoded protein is CASSQGYRAGPGSRRYNSPLHF.

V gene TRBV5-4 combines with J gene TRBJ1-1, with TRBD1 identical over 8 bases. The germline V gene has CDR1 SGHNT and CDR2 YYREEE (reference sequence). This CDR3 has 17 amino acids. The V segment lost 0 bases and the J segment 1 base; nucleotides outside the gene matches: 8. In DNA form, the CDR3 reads TGTGCCAGCAGCTTGGGAGACAGGGGAGCGAGGAACACTGAAGCTTTCTTT. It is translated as CASSLGDRGARNTEAFF.

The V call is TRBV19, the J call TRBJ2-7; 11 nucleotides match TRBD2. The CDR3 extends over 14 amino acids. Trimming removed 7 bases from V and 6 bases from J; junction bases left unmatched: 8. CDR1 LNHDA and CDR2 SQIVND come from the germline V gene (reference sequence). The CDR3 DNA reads TGTGCCAGTACCGCTCTAGCGGGGGGCGGCGAGCAGTACTTC. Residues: CASTALAGGGEQYF.

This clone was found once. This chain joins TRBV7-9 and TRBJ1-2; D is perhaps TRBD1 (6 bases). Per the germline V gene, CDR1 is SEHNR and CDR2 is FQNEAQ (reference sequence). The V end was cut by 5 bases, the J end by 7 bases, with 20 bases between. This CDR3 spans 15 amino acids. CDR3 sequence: CASSPPARGGIGYTF. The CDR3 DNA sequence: TGTGCCAGCAGCCCCCCTGCCAGGGGAGGGATTGGCTACACCTTC. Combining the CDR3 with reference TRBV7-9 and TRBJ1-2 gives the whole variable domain DTGVSQNPRHKITKRGQNVTFRCDPISEHNRLYWYRQTLGQGPEFLTYFQNEAQLEKSRLLSDRFSAERPKGSFSTLEIQRTEQGDSAMYLCASSPPARGGIGYTFGSGTRLTVV.

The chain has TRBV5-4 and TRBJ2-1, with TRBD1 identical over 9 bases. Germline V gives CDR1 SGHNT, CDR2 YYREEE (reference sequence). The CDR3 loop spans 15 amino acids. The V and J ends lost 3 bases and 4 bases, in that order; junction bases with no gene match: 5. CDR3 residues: CASSYSTGGYNEQFF. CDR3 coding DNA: TGTGCCAGCAGCTACTCGACAGGGGGGTACAATGAGCAGTTCTTC.

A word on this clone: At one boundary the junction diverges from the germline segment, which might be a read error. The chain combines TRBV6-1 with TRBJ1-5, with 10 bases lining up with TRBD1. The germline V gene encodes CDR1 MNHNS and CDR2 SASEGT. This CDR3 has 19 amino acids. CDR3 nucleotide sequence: TGTGCCAGCAATGAACAGGGACAGGGGCTATACTATAGCAATCAGCCCCAGCATTTT. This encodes CASNEQGQGLYYSNQPQHF.

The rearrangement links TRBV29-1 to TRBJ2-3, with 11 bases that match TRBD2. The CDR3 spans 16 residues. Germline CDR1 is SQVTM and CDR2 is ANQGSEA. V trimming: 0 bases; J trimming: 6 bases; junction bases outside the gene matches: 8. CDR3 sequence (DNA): TGCAGCGTTGAAGATGGGACTAGCGGTTGGGTGGATACGCAGTATTTT. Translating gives CSVEDGTSGWVDTQYF.

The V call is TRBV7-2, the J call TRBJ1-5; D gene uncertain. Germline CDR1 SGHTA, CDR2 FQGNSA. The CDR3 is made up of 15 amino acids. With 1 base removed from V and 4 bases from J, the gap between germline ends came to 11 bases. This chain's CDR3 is CASSLVEGSNQPQHF. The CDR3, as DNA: TGTGCCAGCAGCTTAGTAGAGGGAAGTAATCAGCCCCAGCATTTT.

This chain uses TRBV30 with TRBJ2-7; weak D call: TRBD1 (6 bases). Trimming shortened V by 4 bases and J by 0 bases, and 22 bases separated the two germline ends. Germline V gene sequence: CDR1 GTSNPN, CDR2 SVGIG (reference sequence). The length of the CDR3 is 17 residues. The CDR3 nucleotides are TGTGCCTGGACGAACGCGCTCCGGGACATCCCCTCCTACGAGCAGTACTTC. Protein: CAWTNALRDIPSYEQYF.

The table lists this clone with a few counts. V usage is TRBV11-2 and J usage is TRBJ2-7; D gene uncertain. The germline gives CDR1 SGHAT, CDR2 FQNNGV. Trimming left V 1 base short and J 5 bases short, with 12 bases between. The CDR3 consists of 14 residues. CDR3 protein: CASSLVTRTNEQYF. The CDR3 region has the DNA TGTGCCAGCAGCTTAGTAACGAGAACGAACGAGCAGTACTTC.

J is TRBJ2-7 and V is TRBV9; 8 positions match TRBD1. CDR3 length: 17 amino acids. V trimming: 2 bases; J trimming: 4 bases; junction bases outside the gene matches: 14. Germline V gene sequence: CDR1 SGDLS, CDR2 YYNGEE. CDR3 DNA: TGTGCCAGCAGCGTCGGGTTTCGCCAGGGGGCGCGGTACGAGCAGTACTTC. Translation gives CASSVGFRQGARYEQYF.

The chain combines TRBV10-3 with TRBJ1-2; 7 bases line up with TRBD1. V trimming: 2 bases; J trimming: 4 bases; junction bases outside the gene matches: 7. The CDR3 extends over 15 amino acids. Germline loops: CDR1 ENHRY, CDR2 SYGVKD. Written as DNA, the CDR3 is TGTGCCATCAGTGAGGAGACCGGGACAGCCTATGGCTACACCTTC. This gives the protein CAISEETGTAYGYTF.

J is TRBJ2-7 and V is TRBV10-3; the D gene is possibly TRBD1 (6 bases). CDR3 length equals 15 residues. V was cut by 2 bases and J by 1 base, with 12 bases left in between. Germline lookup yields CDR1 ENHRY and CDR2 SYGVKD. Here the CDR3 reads CAISEDRRWSYEQYF. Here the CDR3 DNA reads TGTGCCATCAGTGAGGACAGGAGGTGGTCCTACGAGCAGTACTTC.

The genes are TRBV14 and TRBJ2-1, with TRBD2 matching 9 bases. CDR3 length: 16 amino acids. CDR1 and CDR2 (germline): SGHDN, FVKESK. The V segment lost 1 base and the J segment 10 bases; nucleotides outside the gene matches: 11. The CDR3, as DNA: TGTGCCAGCAGCCAAGGCGGGACTAGCAGGGAGGGAGAGCAGTTCTTC. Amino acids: CASSQGGTSREGEQFF.

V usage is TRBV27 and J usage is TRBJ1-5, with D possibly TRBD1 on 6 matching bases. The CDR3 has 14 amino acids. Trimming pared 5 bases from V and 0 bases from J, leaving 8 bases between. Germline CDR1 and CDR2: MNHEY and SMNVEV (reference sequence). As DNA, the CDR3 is TGTGCCAGCAGTATGACAGGTAGCAATCAGCCCCAGCATTTT. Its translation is CASSMTGSNQPQHF.

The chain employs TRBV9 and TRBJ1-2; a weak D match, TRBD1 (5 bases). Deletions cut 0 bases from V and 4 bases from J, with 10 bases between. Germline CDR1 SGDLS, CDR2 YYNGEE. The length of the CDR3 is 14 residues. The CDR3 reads CASSVVTGAYGYTF. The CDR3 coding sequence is TGTGCCAGCAGCGTAGTGACTGGGGCCTATGGCTACACCTTC. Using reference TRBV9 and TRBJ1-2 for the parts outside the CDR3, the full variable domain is DSGVTQTPKHLITATGQRVTLRCSPRSGDLSVYWYQQSLDQGLQFLIQYYNGEERAKGNILERFSAQQFPDLHSELNLSSLELGDSALYFCASSVVTGAYGYTFGSGTRLTVV.

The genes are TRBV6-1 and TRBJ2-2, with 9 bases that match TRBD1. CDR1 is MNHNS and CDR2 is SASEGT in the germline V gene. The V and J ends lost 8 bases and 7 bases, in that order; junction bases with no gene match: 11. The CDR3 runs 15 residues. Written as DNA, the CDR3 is TGTGCCAGCGCCCCACAGGGGGCGTTTCTCGGGGAGCTGTTTTTT. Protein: CASAPQGAFLGELFF.

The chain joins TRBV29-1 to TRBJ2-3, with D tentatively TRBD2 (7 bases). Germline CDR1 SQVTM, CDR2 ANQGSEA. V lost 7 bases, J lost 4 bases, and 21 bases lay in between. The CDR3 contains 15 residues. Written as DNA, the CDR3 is TGCAGCGCCTCGGGGAGGGGGGGTAGAGCAGATACGCAGTATTTT. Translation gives CSASGRGGRADTQYF.

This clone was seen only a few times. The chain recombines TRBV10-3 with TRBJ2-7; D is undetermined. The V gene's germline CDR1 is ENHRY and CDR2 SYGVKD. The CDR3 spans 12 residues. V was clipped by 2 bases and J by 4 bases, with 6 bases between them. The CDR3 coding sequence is TGTGCCATCAGTGAGACAGAGTACGAGCAGTACTTC. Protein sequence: CAISETEYEQYF.

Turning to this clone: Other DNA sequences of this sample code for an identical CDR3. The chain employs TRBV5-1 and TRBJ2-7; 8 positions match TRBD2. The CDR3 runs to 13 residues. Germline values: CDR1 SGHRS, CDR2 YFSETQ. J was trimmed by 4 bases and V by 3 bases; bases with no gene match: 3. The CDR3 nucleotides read TGCGCCAGCAGCTATGGACTAGCTTACGAGCAGTACTTC. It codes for CASSYGLAYEQYF.

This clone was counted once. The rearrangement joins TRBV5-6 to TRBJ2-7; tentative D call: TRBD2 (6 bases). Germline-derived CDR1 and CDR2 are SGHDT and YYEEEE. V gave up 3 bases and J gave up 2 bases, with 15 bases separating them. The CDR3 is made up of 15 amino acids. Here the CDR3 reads CASSSPWGDPYEQYF. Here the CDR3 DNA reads TGTGCCAGCAGCTCCCCTTGGGGGGACCCCTACGAGCAGTACTTC.